The 20 T cell receptor beta chains in this list originate from one sample, sequenced in a study of beta chain features in type 1 diabetes. Every isolated RNA sample was fully reverse transcribed, so sequencing captured expressed TCRB transcripts. Clones were read by immunoSEQ multiplex PCR, and TCRdb kept only the in-frame ones, dropping some. The table records hundreds of thousands of clones, roughly 15% of them present only once. Sequenced material: naive CD4+ T cells from blood. The source is a woman in her late teens or twenties in good health.

The chain recombines TRBV6-6 with TRBJ1-3, with D maybe TRBD1 (6 bases). There are 15 residues in the CDR3. Trimming shortened V by 10 bases and J by 4 bases, and 20 bases separated the two germline ends. The V gene's germline CDR1 is MNHNY and CDR2 SVGAGI (reference sequence). The DNA of the CDR3 is TGTGCCACCACACCGGGTTGGACAGCAGGAAACACCATATATTTT. Encoded protein: CATTPGWTAGNTIYF.

Concerning this clone itself: Other DNA variants within this sample encode the same CDR3. This sequence joins TRBV28 and TRBJ1-2; 7 nucleotides agree with TRBD1. This CDR3 region has 14 residues. Trimming at V came to 1 base and at J to 3 bases, leaving 2 bases not matched to a gene. The germline CDR1 and CDR2 sequences are MDHEN and SYDVKM. The CDR3 sequence is CASSLSRGDYGYTF. CDR3 sequence (DNA): TGTGCCAGCAGTTTATCCAGGGGGGACTATGGCTACACCTTC.

This clone occurred a few times. This chain uses TRBV29-1 with TRBJ2-3, with 10 bases fitting TRBD2. Germline CDR1 is SQVTM and CDR2 is ANQGSEA. V lost 5 bases, J lost 4 bases, and 9 bases stayed unmatched. This CDR3 spans 15 amino acids. The CDR3 coding sequence is TGCAGCGTTTTCCCCCCTAGCGGGAGTCCAGATACGCAGTATTTT. Its protein is CSVFPPSGSPDTQYF.

This clone appeared a few times. CDR3: CASSVDRRSNYGYTF. CDR3 nucleotide sequence: TGCGCCAGCAGCGTAGACAGGCGGTCTAACTATGGCTACACCTTC. V usage is TRBV5-1 and J usage is TRBJ1-2, with D maybe TRBD1 (6 bases). The CDR3 length is 15 residues. The germline gives CDR1 SGHRS, CDR2 YFSETQ. V was trimmed by 4 bases and J by 0 bases, leaving 13 bases between them.

The rearrangement links TRBV7-3 to TRBJ2-2; 11 bases fit TRBD2. This CDR3 is 15 amino acids long. Germline V gives CDR1 SGHTA, CDR2 FQGTGA. V shed 5 bases and J 4 bases; nucleotides not matched to a gene: 3. CDR3 sequence reads: CASSLSGRATGELFF. The CDR3 DNA reads as TGTGCCAGCAGCCTTAGCGGGAGGGCCACCGGGGAGCTGTTTTTT.

This chain joins TRBV11-2 and TRBJ2-4; 11 bases line up with TRBD2. The CDR3 runs 19 residues. CDR1 is SGHAT and CDR2 is FQNNGV in the germline V gene. V shed 5 bases and J 3 bases; nucleotides not matched to a gene: 15. Written as DNA, the CDR3 is TGTGCCAGCAGCGAGGATAGCGGGAGGGCCTGGGGGGACAAAAACATTCAGTACTTC. Protein sequence: CASSEDSGRAWGDKNIQYF.

The V and J genes are TRBV5-6 and TRBJ1-1; no reliable D call. V was shortened by 4 bases and J by 1 base, with 20 bases between the two germline ends. The CDR3 contains 17 residues. Germline values: CDR1 SGHDT, CDR2 YYEEEE. CDR3 sequence: CASSAREEGFWNTEAFF. The CDR3 coding sequence is TGTGCCAGCAGCGCGCGGGAGGAAGGGTTTTGGAACACTGAAGCTTTCTTT. Together with reference TRBV5-6 and TRBJ1-1, the CDR3 gives the full variable domain: DAGVTQSPTHLIKTRGQQVTLRCSPKSGHDTVSWYQQALGQGPQFIFQYYEEEERQRGNFPDRFSGHQFPNYSSELNVNALLLGDSALYLCASSAREEGFWNTEAFFGQGTRLTVV.

This clone was detected a few times. V gene TRBV6-5 combines with J gene TRBJ1-1; tentative D call: TRBD1 (5 bases). The CDR3 spans 13 residues. V was trimmed by 10 bases and J by 1 base, leaving 13 bases between them. Germline-derived CDR1 and CDR2 are MNHEY and SVGAGI. The chain's CDR3 is CAIRQQGNTEAFF. CDR3 sequence (DNA): TGTGCCATCAGGCAGCAGGGGAACACTGAAGCTTTCTTT.

This clone was detected once. The identical CDR3 is also encoded by other nucleotide sequences in the sample. The chain links TRBV5-1 to TRBJ2-5; D is unclear. Germline CDR1 reads SGHRS; CDR2 reads YFSETQ. The V gene lost 0 bases and the J gene lost 3 bases, with 6 bases spanning the gap. The CDR3 runs 13 residues. The CDR3 loop reads CASSLGREETQYF. CDR3 in DNA: TGCGCCAGCAGCTTGGGGAGAGAAGAGACCCAGTACTTC.

The V call is TRBV15, the J call TRBJ2-1, with 7 positions matching TRBD2. The CDR3 is 17 residues long. From germline, CDR1 is LNHNV and CDR2 YYDKDF (reference sequence). J lost 3 bases, V lost 2 bases, and 10 bases had no gene match. CDR3 bases: TGTGCCACCAGCAGACCTCTTTCTAGCGGTGACTACAATGAGCAGTTCTTC. Protein sequence: CATSRPLSSGDYNEQFF.

This clone was counted only a few times. This same CDR3 is encoded by further DNA sequences in the sample. The J gene is TRBJ2-3, the V gene TRBV28; D might be TRBD2 (6 bases). Per germline, CDR1 MDHEN and CDR2 SYDVKM. This CDR3 is built from 13 residues. V was cut by 2 bases and J by 7 bases, with 10 bases left in between. CDR3: CASSLRGGYTQYF. The CDR3 region has the DNA TGTGCCAGCAGTTTAAGAGGAGGGTATACGCAGTATTTT. Full variable domain (remainder filled in from reference TRBV28 and TRBJ2-3): DVKVTQSSRYLVKRTGEKVFLECVQDMDHENMFWYRQDPGLGLRLIYFSYDVKMKEKGDIPEGYSVSREKKERFSLILESASTNQTSMYLCASSLRGGYTQYFGPGTRLTVL.

There are a few counts of this clone. The rearrangement joins TRBV6-5 to TRBJ1-2; 7 nucleotides line up with TRBD1. Germline-derived CDR1 and CDR2 are MNHEY and SVGAGI. With V trimmed by 6 bases and J by 5 bases, 9 bases remained unmatched. The CDR3 runs to 14 residues. The CDR3 sequence is CASSHDRDSYGYTF. CDR3 in DNA: TGTGCCAGCAGCCACGACAGGGATTCGTATGGCTACACCTTC.

Only a few counts were recorded for this clone. The chain couples TRBV2 to TRBJ1-1; D uncertain. This CDR3 is 14 amino acids long. V was clipped by 4 bases and J by 0 bases, with 9 bases between them. Germline CDR1 reads SNHLY; CDR2 reads FYNNEI. The CDR3 protein is CASSGLMMNTEAFF. The DNA for the CDR3 is TGTGCCAGCAGTGGGTTAATGATGAACACTGAAGCTTTCTTT. Full variable domain (remainder filled in from reference TRBV2 and TRBJ1-1): EPEVTQTPSHQVTQMGQEVILRCVPISNHLYFYWYRQILGQKVEFLVSFYNNEISEKSEIFDDQFSVERPDGSNFTLKIRSTKLEDSAMYFCASSGLMMNTEAFFGQGTRLTVV.

V and J are TRBV28 and TRBJ1-1; no clear D gene. The germline CDR1 and CDR2 sequences are MDHEN and SYDVKM. There are 13 residues in the CDR3. Trimming stripped 6 bases from V and 0 bases from J, with 8 bases between. The CDR3: CASRGSLNTEAFF. For the CDR3, the DNA is TGTGCCAGCAGGGGTTCCCTGAACACTGAAGCTTTCTTT.

The CDR3 DNA reads as TGTGCCAGCACCTCGGACGGGTCATTAGCCAAAAACATTCAGTACTTC. It encodes CASTSDGSLAKNIQYF. The chain uses TRBV5-6 and TRBJ2-4, with no clear D. V was cut by 6 bases and J by 0 bases, with 16 bases left in between. The germline CDR1 and CDR2 sequences are SGHDT and YYEEEE. The CDR3 runs 16 residues.

The chain employs TRBV7-9 and TRBJ2-5, with unresolved D. V was trimmed by 9 bases and J by 2 bases, leaving 10 bases between them. Per germline, CDR1 SEHNR and CDR2 FQNEAQ (reference sequence). The CDR3 is 12 residues long. As DNA, the CDR3 is TGTGCCAGTGCTACAGAACAAGAGACCCAGTACTTC. Amino acid sequence: CASATEQETQYF.

The rearrangement links TRBV5-6 to TRBJ2-3; 10 bases agree with TRBD2. Per the germline V gene, CDR1 is SGHDT and CDR2 is YYEEEE. The CDR3 sequence is 15 residues long. Trimming took 7 bases from V and 4 from J; bases not matched to a gene: 9. The CDR3 bases are TGTGCCAGCTCCGGTCTAGCGGGAGTTGCAGATACGCAGTATTTT. This gives the protein CASSGLAGVADTQYF.

The CDR3 sequence is CATSLSGRDNYEQYF. As DNA, the CDR3 is TGTGCCACCAGCCTAAGCGGGAGGGACAACTACGAGCAGTACTTC. This rearrangement joins TRBV15 to TRBJ2-7, with 10 bases lining up with TRBD2. Germline V gene sequence: CDR1 LNHNV, CDR2 YYDKDF (reference sequence). Germline trimming cut 5 bases from V and 3 bases from J; bases unmatched to any gene: 7. The CDR3 consists of 15 residues.

This clone was counted between two and nine times. The chain uses TRBV7-2 and TRBJ2-1; TRBD1 is a possible D gene (5 bases). The CDR3 runs 15 residues. With 5 bases removed from V and 0 bases from J, the gap between germline ends came to 11 bases. CDR1 and CDR2 (germline): SGHTA, FQGNSA. CDR3 coding DNA: TGTGCCAGCAGCACGCGACAGAGCTCCTACAATGAGCAGTTCTTC. Protein: CASSTRQSSYNEQFF.

A few counts support this clone. V is TRBV7-8 and J is TRBJ2-1, with 9 bases aligning to TRBD1. The CDR3 spans 14 residues. V gave up 5 bases and J gave up 5 bases; unmatched junction bases: 4. Germline lookup yields CDR1 SGHVS and CDR2 FQNEAQ. The CDR3 nucleotides read TGTGCCAGCAGCCGACGGACAGGGGACAATGAGCAGTTCTTC. It is translated as CASSRRTGDNEQFF.